The rows below give T cell receptor beta chains drawn from one sample of a study of shared clonotypes between healthy human individuals. The assay was immunoSEQ multiplex PCR, and TCRdb's table has in-frame clones only and misses some. The data show roughly 2.2 million clones, more than 85% seen once. The sample taken for sequencing was naive CD4+ T cells from PBMCs. These receptor sequences come from a man between 18 and 35 years old in good health. Some clones in this sample may be carry-over from other donors' samples. Both conserved end residues are part of each CDR3. The D gene is left open where the match is weak. A row's size may be missing; if present it is once, few, many or a size class.

j_gene: TRBJ2-7
v_gene: TRBV11-2
d_gene: NA
abundance: NA
CDR3nt: TGTGCCAGCAGATCACTCCTAGGGCGCTACGAGCAGTACTTC
CDR3aa: CASRSLLGRYEQYF

j_gene: TRBJ2-5
v_gene: TRBV29-1
d_gene: NA
abundance: NA
CDR3nt: TGCAGCGTTGGGCGGGCCCAAGAGACCCAGTACTTC
CDR3aa: CSVGRAQETQYF

j_gene: TRBJ1-4
v_gene: TRBV6-5
d_gene: NA
abundance: NA
CDR3nt: TGTGCCAGCAGCTACAACCCCCCCGGGGATGCTGAAAAACTGTTTTTT
CDR3aa: CASSYNPPGDAEKLFF

j_gene: TRBJ2-3
v_gene: TRBV7-2
d_gene: TRBD2
abundance: NA
CDR3nt: TGTGCCAGCAGCCCACCGGGACTAGCGGGAGGGACCATTGTTACGCAGTATTTT
CDR3aa: CASSPPGLAGGTIVTQYF

j_gene: TRBJ2-5
v_gene: TRBV29-1
d_gene: NA
abundance: NA
CDR3nt: TGCAGCGTTGGGTCCGGGTCAGGGTGGGAGACCCAGTACTTC
CDR3aa: CSVGSGSGWETQYF

j_gene: TRBJ2-2
v_gene: TRBV5-6
d_gene: NA
abundance: NA
CDR3nt: TGTGCCAGCAGCCCTATGAGGGGGGAGCTGTTTTTT
CDR3aa: CASSPMRGELFF

j_gene: TRBJ2-7
v_gene: TRBV27
d_gene: NA
abundance: once
CDR3nt: TGTGCCAGCAGTTTTACGGGTTCCTACGAGCAGTACTTC
CDR3aa: CASSFTGSYEQYF

j_gene: TRBJ2-1
v_gene: TRBV5-1
d_gene: TRBD2
abundance: NA
CDR3nt: TGCGCCAGCAGCTTTCCCAACACCGGGACTAGCGCCTTTAATGAGCAGTTCTTC
CDR3aa: CASSFPNTGTSAFNEQFF

j_gene: TRBJ2-2
v_gene: TRBV5-1
d_gene: NA
abundance: NA
CDR3nt: TGCGCCAGCTGTCCCGTGGCGCCCGGGGAGCTGTTTTTT
CDR3aa: CASCPVAPGELFF

j_gene: TRBJ1-3
v_gene: TRBV5-1
d_gene: TRBD1
abundance: NA
CDR3nt: TGCGCCAGCAGCCTAGAGGGACAGGGGAAAGGAAACACCATATATTTT
CDR3aa: CASSLEGQGKGNTIYF

j_gene: TRBJ1-5
v_gene: TRBV11-3
d_gene: NA
abundance: once
CDR3nt: TGTGCCAGCAGCTTAGTTGGGCCGTACAGTGGCAATCAGCCCCAGCATTTT
CDR3aa: CASSLVGPYSGNQPQHF

j_gene: TRBJ2-1
v_gene: TRBV5-6
d_gene: NA
abundance: NA
CDR3nt: TGTGCCAGCAGCTTGCTCTATGAGCAGTTCTTC
CDR3aa: CASSLLYEQFF

j_gene: TRBJ2-7
v_gene: TRBV28
d_gene: NA
abundance: NA
CDR3nt: TGTGCCAGCAGTTTAAGCCAGGGATACTACGAGCAGTACTTC
CDR3aa: CASSLSQGYYEQYF

j_gene: TRBJ2-2
v_gene: TRBV9
d_gene: NA
abundance: once
CDR3nt: TGTGCCAGCAGCGTAGGAGGTGGGAGTATCACCGGGGAGCTGTTTTTT
CDR3aa: CASSVGGGSITGELFF

j_gene: TRBJ2-1
v_gene: TRBV2
d_gene: NA
abundance: NA
CDR3nt: TGTGCCAGCAGTGATGTCTCCCTCCTCTACAATGAGCAGTTCTTC
CDR3aa: CASSDVSLLYNEQFF

j_gene: TRBJ2-1
v_gene: TRBV4-1
d_gene: NA
abundance: NA
CDR3nt: TGCGCCAGCAGAACTAACTACAATGAGCAGTTCTTC
CDR3aa: CASRTNYNEQFF

j_gene: TRBJ2-2
v_gene: TRBV4-1
d_gene: NA
abundance: NA
CDR3nt: TGCGCCAGCAGCCAAGTTTCTAGGGGGTACACCGGGGAGCTGTTTTTT
CDR3aa: CASSQVSRGYTGELFF

j_gene: TRBJ2-3
v_gene: TRBV4-2
d_gene: TRBD2
abundance: once
CDR3nt: TGTGCCAGCAGCCAAGATCTGGGGACTAGAGCTTTACCCCCGGGGGATACGCAGTATTTT
CDR3aa: CASSQDLGTRALPPGDTQYF

j_gene: TRBJ2-7
v_gene: TRBV5-4
d_gene: TRBD1
abundance: once
CDR3nt: TGTGCCAGCAGCGCCCGGGACAGGGGAGGGTACGAGCAGTACTTC
CDR3aa: CASSARDRGGYEQYF

j_gene: TRBJ1-5
v_gene: TRBV6-5
d_gene: TRBD1
abundance: NA
CDR3nt: TGTGCCAGCATCGCCGAACAGGGGGCGCGACAGCCCCAGCATTTT
CDR3aa: CASIAEQGARQPQHF

j_gene: TRBJ1-2
v_gene: TRBV6-6
d_gene: NA
abundance: NA
CDR3nt: TGTGCCAGCAGCTCCCGGACAGCTAACTATGGCTACACCTTC
CDR3aa: CASSSRTANYGYTF

j_gene: TRBJ2-7
v_gene: TRBV19
d_gene: NA
abundance: NA
CDR3nt: TGTGCCAGTAGTATAGAACCGGGACGAGACTACGAGCAGTACTTC
CDR3aa: CASSIEPGRDYEQYF

j_gene: TRBJ1-2
v_gene: TRBV5-6
d_gene: NA
abundance: NA
CDR3nt: TGTGCCAGCAGCTTGTATTCGGGTGGGGCCCTCCTATATTGGTATGGCTACACCTTC
CDR3aa: CASSLYSGGALLYWYGYTF

j_gene: TRBJ2-7
v_gene: TRBV19
d_gene: TRBD2
abundance: NA
CDR3nt: TGTGCCAGTAGAGGACTAGCGGGAGCGTCCTACGAGCAGTACTTC
CDR3aa: CASRGLAGASYEQYF

j_gene: TRBJ2-1
v_gene: TRBV18
d_gene: TRBD1
abundance: once
CDR3nt: TGTGCCAGCTCACCACCACGACAGGGGGTTTATGAGCAGTTCTTC
CDR3aa: CASSPPRQGVYEQFF

j_gene: TRBJ2-3
v_gene: TRBV28
d_gene: NA
abundance: NA
CDR3nt: TGTGCCAGCACCCCCCGGGGGCTGGGGACAGATACGCAGTATTTT
CDR3aa: CASTPRGLGTDTQYF

j_gene: TRBJ1-1
v_gene: TRBV5-1
d_gene: NA
abundance: once
CDR3nt: TGCGCCAGCAGCAAACAGAACACTGAAGCTTTCTTT
CDR3aa: CASSKQNTEAFF

j_gene: TRBJ2-1
v_gene: TRBV7-2
d_gene: NA
abundance: NA
CDR3nt: TGTGCCAGCAGCAAGGACATGATTTCCTACAATGAGCAGTTCTTC
CDR3aa: CASSKDMISYNEQFF

j_gene: TRBJ2-7
v_gene: TRBV11-2
d_gene: TRBD2
abundance: NA
CDR3nt: TGTGCCAGCAGCTTCGGACTAGCGGATACCTACGAGCAGTACTTC
CDR3aa: CASSFGLADTYEQYF